This T cell receptor (beta chain) was captured by sequencing in a study of T cell repertoires in cytomegalovirus infection. Study-wide results and limits: Identification of carriers of CMV plus the relevant HLA was achieved through cumulative public TCR beta family frequency. HLA-C-restricted CMV-specific TCR beta clonotypes were dominant in the ex vivo response.

TCRdb re-analysed the reads in MiXCR, keeping a single row per CDR3 protein. Among some 250,000 distinct CDR3 sequences, approximately 9.2% were seen once, and the ten largest hold over 13%. Germline V gene lookup returns CDR1 SGHVT and CDR2 SQSDAQ. V dropped 6 bases and J dropped 7; count of bases not matched to a gene: 5. CDR3 length: 14 residues. In its sample, this clonotype was seen many times. Its antigen is still unknown. The sequencing sample was made of PBMCs. The source of this sequence is a human donor in good health (CMV status not recorded). Some clones in this sample may be carry-over from other donors' samples. The chain uses TRBV7-4 and TRBJ1-4; TRBD1 matches at 10 bases. DNA of the CDR3: TGTGCCAGCAGATCCGGGACAGGGGTTGAAAAACTGTTTTTT. The encoded protein is CASRSGTGVEKLFF.